The 21 T cell receptor beta chains listed next were all sequenced from one sample in a study of radiation and T cells in renal cell carcinoma. Time point noted: blood 4 weeks post-SBRT, at nephrectomy. Treatment indicated: 15 Gy SBRT to primary tumor, nephrectomy 4 weeks later. The assay was immunoSEQ multiplex PCR, and TCRdb's table has in-frame clones only and misses some. The repertoire has around 95,000 clones, 75% to 85% of them found once; the top ten carry 7.2%. The material sequenced was blood, taken from a patient whose treatment included radiotherapy and nephrectomy. All receptors derive from a man aged 55 to 69 with renal cell carcinoma.

J is TRBJ1-2 and V is TRBV7-9; 9 nucleotides match TRBD1. The J segment lost 8 bases and the V segment lost 5 bases, leaving 3 bases of the junction unmatched. The germline V gene has CDR1 SEHNR and CDR2 FQNEAQ (reference sequence). This CDR3 comprises 12 residues. The CDR3 loop is CASSRDRDGYTF. CDR3 nucleotides: TGTGCCAGCAGCCGGGACAGGGACGGCTACACCTTC.

The chain has TRBV4-1 and TRBJ2-7, with 10 bases matching TRBD2. The germline CDR1 and CDR2 sequences are MGHRA and YSYEKL. The CDR3 length is 18 residues. V was clipped by 1 base and J by 5 bases; unmatched bases: 14. CDR3 in DNA: TGCGCCAGCAGCCAAGTAGTGAGCGGGAGGGCCGATTCTCACGAGCAGTACTTC. It specifies CASSQVVSGRADSHEQYF.

The chain joins TRBV6-6 to TRBJ2-7; 9 bases line up with TRBD2. From germline, CDR1 is MNHNY and CDR2 SVGAGI (reference sequence). The CDR3 is made up of 15 amino acids. Trimming at V came to 6 bases and at J to 0 bases, leaving 6 bases not matched to a gene. In DNA, the CDR3 is TGTGCCAGCAGGACTAGCGGACAGAGCTCCTACGAGCAGTACTTC. Its protein product is CASRTSGQSSYEQYF.

The V and J genes are TRBV5-6 and TRBJ2-5, with 9 bases lining up with TRBD2. The CDR3 has 15 amino acids. CDR1 is SGHDT and CDR2 is YYEEEE in the germline V gene. The ends lost 0 bases at V and 2 bases at J; junction bases unmatched: 2. The CDR3 is CASSLGLAVQETQYF. As DNA, the CDR3 is TGTGCCAGCAGCTTGGGACTAGCGGTACAAGAGACCCAGTACTTC. The full variable domain, its missing parts supplied by reference TRBV5-6 and TRBJ2-5, is DAGVTQSPTHLIKTRGQQVTLRCSPKSGHDTVSWYQQALGQGPQFIFQYYEEEERQRGNFPDRFSGHQFPNYSSELNVNALLLGDSALYLCASSLGLAVQETQYFGPGTRLLVL.

This clone appeared once. CDR3 loop: CASIPGQASTDTQYF. In nucleotides, the CDR3 is TGTGCCAGCATTCCCGGGCAGGCTAGCACAGATACGCAGTATTTT. The chain carries TRBV2 and TRBJ2-3; no reliable D call. CDR1 and CDR2 from the germline V gene are SNHLY and FYNNEI. This CDR3 has 15 residues. The V and J ends lost 7 bases and 0 bases respectively, with 14 bases between them.

The V gene is TRBV19, the J gene TRBJ1-2; the match to TRBD1 covers 7 bases. With 1 base clipped from V and 6 bases from J, the junction kept 8 bases outside the gene matches. The CDR3 runs to 15 residues. CDR1 and CDR2 (germline): LNHDA, SQIVND (reference sequence). CDR3 region: CASSIGGGGVNGYTF. Here the CDR3 DNA reads TGTGCCAGTAGTATAGGAGGGGGCGGCGTAAATGGCTACACCTTC. Using reference TRBV19 and TRBJ1-2 for the parts outside the CDR3, the full variable domain is DGGITQSPKYLFRKEGQNVTLSCEQNLNHDAMYWYRQDPGQGLRLIYYSQIVNDFQKGDIAEGYSVSREKKESFPLTVTSAQKNPTAFYLCASSIGGGGVNGYTFGSGTRLTVV.

J is TRBJ2-1 and V is TRBV28; 11 bases match TRBD2. The V gene end was trimmed by 6 bases and the J gene end by 5 bases; junction bases not matched to a gene: 9. Looked up from germline, CDR1 is MDHEN and CDR2 is SYDVKM. The CDR3 runs to 16 residues. CDR3 DNA: TGTGCCAGCAGCCCATCTAAACTAGCGGGGGACAATGAGCAGTTCTTC. Amino acids: CASSPSKLAGDNEQFF.

This clone was counted once. The DNA of the CDR3 is TGTGCCAGCAGCTCAATAGGAAAAGGGGCCTTCCAAGAGACCCAGTACTTC. Translated: CASSSIGKGAFQETQYF. The chain uses TRBV7-9 and TRBJ2-5; D is possibly TRBD1 (5 bases). Per the germline V gene, CDR1 is SEHNR and CDR2 is FQNEAQ (reference sequence). There are 17 residues in the CDR3. The V and J ends lost 4 bases and 1 base respectively, with 19 bases between them.

The J gene is TRBJ1-4, the V gene TRBV7-8; TRBD1 is a possible D gene (6 bases). Trimming removed 4 bases at V and 0 bases at J, with 15 bases between. The CDR3 has 17 amino acids. Germline values: CDR1 SGHVS, CDR2 FQNEAQ. CDR3 region: CASSYGRGGSTNEKLFF. The DNA of the CDR3 is TGTGCCAGCAGCTATGGCAGGGGTGGATCAACTAATGAAAAACTGTTTTTT. Full variable domain (missing parts from reference TRBV7-8 and TRBJ1-4): GAGVSQSPRYKVAKRGQDVALRCDPISGHVSLFWYQQALGQGPEFLTYFQNEAQLDKSGLPSDRFFAERPEGSVSTLKIQRTQQEDSAVYLCASSYGRGGSTNEKLFFGSGTQLSVL.

This clone appeared a single time. The rearrangement links TRBV15 to TRBJ2-7; D perhaps matches TRBD2 (6 bases). There are 17 residues in the CDR3. Per the germline V gene, CDR1 is LNHNV and CDR2 is YYDKDF (reference sequence). V was trimmed by 0 bases and J by 4 bases, leaving 19 bases between them. The CDR3 nucleotides read TGTGCCACCAGCAGAGATCCCTCCCCGGGAGTTGGGTACGAGCAGTACTTC. This sequence encodes CATSRDPSPGVGYEQYF.

This sequence joins TRBV7-2 and TRBJ1-1, with 9 bases lining up with TRBD1. This CDR3 comprises 14 residues. The V gene end was trimmed by 2 bases and the J gene end by 6 bases; junction bases not matched to a gene: 4. Germline assignment: CDR1 SGHTA and CDR2 FQGNSA. This CDR3 reads CASSLRQGVAEAFF. The CDR3 DNA sequence: TGTGCCAGCAGCTTACGACAGGGGGTGGCTGAAGCTTTCTTT.

This clone showed up just a few times. The chain joins TRBV19 to TRBJ1-5; TRBD1 matches at 8 bases. The CDR3 runs to 13 residues. CDR1 is LNHDA, CDR2 SQIVND, per germline (reference sequence). With V trimmed by 9 bases and J by 4 bases, 5 bases remained unmatched. The CDR3 DNA sequence: TGTGCCAGCGGCGGGACAGGTAATCAGCCCCAGCATTTT. Translating it yields CASGGTGNQPQHF.

CDR3 coding DNA: TGTGCCAGCATTTATAAAGATACGCAGTATTTT. Protein: CASIYKDTQYF. The chain joins TRBV28 to TRBJ2-3, with D unclear. The CDR3 sequence is 11 residues long. Per the germline V gene, CDR1 is MDHEN and CDR2 is SYDVKM. Deletions cut 7 bases from V and 5 bases from J, with 7 bases between.

This clone turned up a few times. The V and J genes are TRBV7-2 and TRBJ2-7, with D possibly being TRBD1 or TRBD2 (5 bases each). The germline CDR1 and CDR2 sequences are SGHTA and FQGNSA. This CDR3 has 13 residues. Trimming took off 7 bases at V and 3 bases at J, with 13 bases between the two ends. The CDR3 DNA sequence: TGTGCCAGCACCCGTCAGAGGGGCTACGAGCAGTACTTC. This encodes CASTRQRGYEQYF.

V and J are TRBV15 and TRBJ2-5; 8 bases align to TRBD1. The ends lost 0 bases at V and 4 bases at J; junction bases unmatched: 7. Looked up from germline, CDR1 is LNHNV and CDR2 is YYDKDF (reference sequence). The CDR3 is 16 residues long. The CDR3 DNA is TGTGCCACCAGCAGAGATCTAGGACAGGGACGAGAGACCCAGTACTTC. It yields the protein CATSRDLGQGRETQYF.

This clone was recorded once. The chain has TRBV2 and TRBJ1-5; D might be TRBD1 (5 bases). Trimming cost V 6 bases and J 0 bases, with 12 bases left between them. The germline V gene has CDR1 SNHLY and CDR2 FYNNEI. The CDR3 totals 15 residues. Here the CDR3 reads CASSDPGGSNQPQHF. For the CDR3, the DNA is TGTGCCAGCAGCGACCCCGGGGGTAGCAATCAGCCCCAGCATTTT. Looking up the rest from reference TRBV2 and TRBJ1-5 gives the full variable domain: EPEVTQTPSHQVTQMGQEVILRCVPISNHLYFYWYRQILGQKVEFLVSFYNNEISEKSEIFDDQFSVERPDGSNFTLKIRSTKLEDSAMYFCASSDPGGSNQPQHFGDGTRLSIL.

V usage is TRBV21-1 and J usage is TRBJ1-1. TRBV21-1 is termed a pseudogene. There are 12 residues in the CDR3. CDR3 DNA: TGTGCCAGCGGTGGGGGAAACACTGAAGCTTTCTTT. Translating gives CASGGGNTEAFF.

This clone was recorded only once. This sequence joins TRBV6-5 and TRBJ2-3, with unresolved D. The V gene lost 5 bases and the J gene lost 2 bases, with 11 bases spanning the gap. The CDR3 covers 14 residues. CDR1 MNHEY and CDR2 SVGAGI come from the germline V gene. The CDR3 spells CASSQYQITDTQYF. The CDR3 nucleotides are TGTGCCAGCAGTCAATATCAGATCACAGATACGCAGTATTTT.

The CDR3, as DNA: TGTGCCAGCAGCCCTCCGGGACTACACAATGAGCAGTTCTTC. Its protein is CASSPPGLHNEQFF. The V gene is TRBV7-2, the J gene TRBJ2-1; 7 bases map to TRBD2. V gave up 5 bases and J gave up 5 bases; unmatched junction bases: 6. CDR1 and CDR2 (germline): SGHTA, FQGNSA. The CDR3 loop spans 14 amino acids. Together with reference TRBV7-2 and TRBJ2-1, the CDR3 gives the full variable domain: GAGVSQSPSNKVTEKGKDVELRCDPISGHTALYWYRQSLGQGLEFLIYFQGNSAPDKSGLPSDRFSAERTGGSVSTLTIQRTQQEDSAVYLCASSPPGLHNEQFFGPGTRLTVL.

The genes are TRBV7-2 and TRBJ1-3; 9 positions match TRBD1. The germline V gene encodes CDR1 SGHTA and CDR2 FQGNSA. There are 15 residues in the CDR3. The J segment lost 1 base and the V segment lost 3 bases, leaving 1 base of the junction unmatched. The CDR3 reads CASSLTGGSGNTIYF. The CDR3 coding sequence is TGTGCCAGCAGCTTGACAGGGGGTTCTGGAAACACCATATATTTT. Drawing the rest from reference TRBV7-2 and TRBJ1-3, the complete variable domain is GAGVSQSPSNKVTEKGKDVELRCDPISGHTALYWYRQSLGQGLEFLIYFQGNSAPDKSGLPSDRFSAERTGGSVSTLTIQRTQQEDSAVYLCASSLTGGSGNTIYFGEGSWLTVV.

This chain connects TRBV27 to TRBJ2-7; TRBD2 matches 8 bases. The CDR3 spans 14 residues. V lost 4 bases, J lost 3 bases, and 5 bases stayed unmatched. Germline CDR1 and CDR2: MNHEY and SMNVEV (reference sequence). The chain's CDR3 is CASSSGTRIYEQYF. The CDR3 DNA sequence: TGTGCCAGCAGTTCGGGGACTAGAATCTACGAGCAGTACTTC.